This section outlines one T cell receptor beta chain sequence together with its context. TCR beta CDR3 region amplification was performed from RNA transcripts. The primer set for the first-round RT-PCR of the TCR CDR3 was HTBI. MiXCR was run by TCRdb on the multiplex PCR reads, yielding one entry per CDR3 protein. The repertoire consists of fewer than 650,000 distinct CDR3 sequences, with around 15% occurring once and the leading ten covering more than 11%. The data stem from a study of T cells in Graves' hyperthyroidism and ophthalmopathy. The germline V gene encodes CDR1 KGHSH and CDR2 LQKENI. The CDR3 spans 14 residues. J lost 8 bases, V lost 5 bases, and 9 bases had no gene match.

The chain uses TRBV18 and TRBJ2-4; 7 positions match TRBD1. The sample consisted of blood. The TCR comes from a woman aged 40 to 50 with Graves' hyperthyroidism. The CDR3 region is CASSSGQVEHIQYF. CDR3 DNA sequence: TGTGCCAGCTCATCCGGACAGGTTGAACACATTCAGTACTTC.